One sample yielded the 15 T cell receptor beta chains listed below, sequenced in a study of CD8 T cells in Susac syndrome. RNA, at about 0.45 to 1 ug, was reverse transcribed with random hexamers. Each CDR3 protein gets one entry after TCRdb re-called the immunoSEQ multiplex PCR reads with MiXCR. Of under 200,000 distinct CDR3 sequences detected, 94% appear once; the ten largest clones hold around 0.11%. The sequencing input was CD4+ T cells from PBMCs. All receptors derive from a human donor with Susac syndrome.

This chain uses TRBV7-3 with TRBJ2-1, with TRBD2 identical over 12 bases. Germline V CDR1 and CDR2: SGHTA, FQGTGA. Trimming removed 5 bases from V and 6 bases from J; junction bases left unmatched: 8. This CDR3 region has 16 residues. The CDR3 DNA follows: TGTGCCAGCAGCCTCCGACTAGCGGGGGCCCTCAATGAGCAGTTCTTC. Translated, it gives CASSLRLAGALNEQFF.

The chain recombines TRBV7-6 with TRBJ2-5; 7 bases fit TRBD2. V trimming: 2 bases; J trimming: 5 bases; junction bases outside the gene matches: 8. The CDR3 spans 15 residues. Looked up from germline, CDR1 is SGHVS and CDR2 is FNYEAQ. CDR3 region: CASSLSGTIHETQYF. CDR3 coding DNA: TGTGCCAGCAGCTTATCCGGGACTATCCACGAGACCCAGTACTTC.

The chain carries TRBV20-1 and TRBJ1-1; TRBD1 is a possible D gene (5 bases). This CDR3 region has 13 residues. The germline CDR1 and CDR2 sequences are DFQATT and SNEGSKA (reference sequence). Trimming cost V 7 bases and J 2 bases, with 14 bases left between them. This CDR3 is CSVDGGANTEAFF. CDR3 bases: TGCAGTGTCGACGGCGGGGCCAACACTGAAGCTTTCTTT.

J is TRBJ2-7 and V is TRBV20-1; the D gene is possibly TRBD1 (6 bases). Germline V gives CDR1 DFQATT, CDR2 SNEGSKA (reference sequence). V was shortened by 5 bases and J by 6 bases, with 14 bases between the two germline ends. This CDR3 region has 12 residues. In DNA form, the CDR3 reads TGCAGTGCTCTACCACAGGGATCCGAGCAGTACTTC. This codes for CSALPQGSEQYF.

The CDR3 nucleotides are TGTGCCAGCAGCAACAGCGACAGGGCGGTTGAAGCTTTCTTT. Translating it yields CASSNSDRAVEAFF. V is TRBV12-3 or TRBV12-4 and J is TRBJ1-1, with 7 bases lining up with TRBD1. The CDR3 covers 14 residues. V lost 6 bases and J lost 7; bases outside the gene matches: 11.

The V call is TRBV3-1, the J call TRBJ1-6; D not resolved. The CDR3 contains 14 residues. Germline-derived CDR1 and CDR2 are LGHDT and YNNKEL (reference sequence). V was clipped by 4 bases and J by 3 bases, with 7 bases between them. CDR3 DNA sequence: TGTGCCAGCAGCCGGAACGGCTATAATTCACCCCTCCACTTT. This codes for CASSRNGYNSPLHF.

The V and J genes are TRBV9 and TRBJ2-3, with 7 nucleotides matching TRBD2. Germline V gene lookup returns CDR1 SGDLS and CDR2 YYNGEE. The trim removed 0 bases at V and 3 bases at J, leaving 1 base unmatched. This CDR3 is built from 14 residues. CDR3 region: CASSVGAGTDTQYF. The CDR3 DNA reads TGTGCCAGCAGCGTAGGAGCGGGGACAGATACGCAGTATTTT.

The chain carries TRBV12-3 or TRBV12-4 and TRBJ2-1; the D gene is possibly TRBD1 (5 bases). The CDR3 covers 13 residues. Trimming stripped 5 bases from V and 8 bases from J, with 13 bases between. The CDR3: CASSIRTLHEQFF. CDR3 sequence (DNA): TGTGCCAGCAGTATAAGGACACTTCATGAGCAGTTCTTC.

This sequence joins TRBV28 and TRBJ2-7; possibly TRBD1 for D (5 bases). Germline V lookup: CDR1 MDHEN, CDR2 SYDVKM. With 3 bases removed from V and 2 bases from J, the gap between germline ends came to 17 bases. This CDR3 has 16 amino acids. The CDR3, as DNA: TGTGCCAGCAGTTTGGCAAAAGGGGCGCGAACCTACGAGCAGTACTTC. Translating gives CASSLAKGARTYEQYF.

The genes are TRBV5-1 and TRBJ2-5, with 9 bases that match TRBD1. Trimming at V came to 4 bases and at J to 4 bases, leaving 11 bases not matched to a gene. The germline V gene has CDR1 SGHRS and CDR2 YFSETQ. This CDR3 contains 16 residues. CDR3 coding DNA: TGCGCCAGCAGCGAACCAGCGGGACAGGGTCGAGAGACCCAGTACTTC. It encodes CASSEPAGQGRETQYF.

This clonotype was detected once. The CDR3 reads CASSEAQTGYTF. The DNA of the CDR3 is TGTGCCAGCAGTGAAGCGCAGACTGGCTACACCTTC. The V gene is TRBV2, the J gene TRBJ1-2; D is uncertain. With 0 bases removed from V and 7 bases from J, the gap between germline ends came to 6 bases. Germline V gives CDR1 SNHLY, CDR2 FYNNEI. This CDR3 has 12 amino acids.

The CDR3 reads CASSLGRGSGYTF. CDR3 DNA: TGTGCCAGCAGTTTAGGCAGGGGAAGCGGCTACACCTTC. V gene TRBV12-3 or TRBV12-4 combines with J gene TRBJ1-2; possibly TRBD1 for D (6 bases). V lost 1 base and J 8 bases, leaving 11 bases between the germline ends. The CDR3 extends over 13 amino acids.

The chain recombines TRBV3-1 with TRBJ2-5; D possibly corresponds to TRBD2 (6 bases). The CDR3 runs 14 residues. Germline V gives CDR1 LGHDT, CDR2 YNNKEL (reference sequence). V lost 5 bases, J lost 2 bases, and 12 bases lay in between. CDR3 nucleotides: TGTGCCAGCAGCTGGACGGGGGAACAAGAGACCCAGTACTTC. Amino acid sequence: CASSWTGEQETQYF.

The V gene is TRBV20-1, the J gene TRBJ1-6; no reliable D call. The CDR3 spans 15 residues. V was shortened by 6 bases and J by 0 bases, with 12 bases between the two germline ends. Germline assignment: CDR1 DFQATT and CDR2 SNEGSKA (reference sequence). This CDR3 reads CSATEGGSYNSPLHF. The CDR3 nucleotides are TGCAGTGCCACAGAGGGTGGCTCCTATAATTCACCCCTCCACTTT.

This chain uses TRBV6-6 with TRBJ1-2, with D possibly TRBD1 on 5 matching bases. Germline V gene data show CDR1 as MNHNY and CDR2 as SVGAGI (reference sequence). V was trimmed by 2 bases and J by 5 bases, leaving 9 bases between them. The CDR3 covers 13 residues. The DNA for the CDR3 is TGTGCCAGCAGTTACGCACAGGAGTATGGCTACACCTTC. Its protein product is CASSYAQEYGYTF.